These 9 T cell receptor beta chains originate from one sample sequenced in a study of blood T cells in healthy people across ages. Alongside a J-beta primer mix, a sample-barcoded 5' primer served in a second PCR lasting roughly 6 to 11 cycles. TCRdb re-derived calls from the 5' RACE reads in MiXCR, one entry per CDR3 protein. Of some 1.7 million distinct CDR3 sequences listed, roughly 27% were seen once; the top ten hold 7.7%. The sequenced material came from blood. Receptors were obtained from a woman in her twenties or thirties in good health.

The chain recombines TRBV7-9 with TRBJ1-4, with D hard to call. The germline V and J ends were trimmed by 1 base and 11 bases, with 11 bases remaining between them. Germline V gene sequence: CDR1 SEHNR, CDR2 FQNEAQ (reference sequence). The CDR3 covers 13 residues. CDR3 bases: TGTGCCAGCAGCTTAGGGCCGGAAGGGAAACTGTTTTTT. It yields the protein CASSLGPEGKLFF.

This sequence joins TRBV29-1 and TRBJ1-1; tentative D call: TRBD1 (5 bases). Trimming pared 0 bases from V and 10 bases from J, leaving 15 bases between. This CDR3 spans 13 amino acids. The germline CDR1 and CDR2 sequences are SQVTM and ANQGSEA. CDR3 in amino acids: CSVEERSRAVAFF. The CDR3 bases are TGCAGCGTTGAAGAACGTTCCAGGGCTGTAGCTTTCTTT.

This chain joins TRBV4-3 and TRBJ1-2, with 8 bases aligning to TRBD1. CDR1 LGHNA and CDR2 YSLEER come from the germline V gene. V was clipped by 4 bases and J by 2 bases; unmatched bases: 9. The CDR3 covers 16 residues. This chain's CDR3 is CASSPGTGPTNYGYTF. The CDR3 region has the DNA TGCGCCAGCAGCCCCGGGACAGGACCGACAAACTATGGCTACACCTTC.

CDR3 nucleotides: TGCAGTGCCAGACAGGGGGCGCGAGGTGAAAACTATGGCTACACCTTC. Residues: CSARQGARGENYGYTF. This chain joins TRBV20-1 and TRBJ1-2; the match to TRBD1 covers 10 bases. V lost 6 bases, J lost 2 bases, and 12 bases stayed unmatched. There are 16 residues in the CDR3. Per the germline V gene, CDR1 is DFQATT and CDR2 is SNEGSKA (reference sequence).

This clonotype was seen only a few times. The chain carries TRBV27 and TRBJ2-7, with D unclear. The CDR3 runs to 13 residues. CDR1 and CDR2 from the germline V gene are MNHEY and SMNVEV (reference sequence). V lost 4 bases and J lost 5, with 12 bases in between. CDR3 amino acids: CASSSPGMDEQYF. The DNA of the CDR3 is TGTGCCAGCAGTTCACCGGGTATGGACGAGCAGTACTTC.

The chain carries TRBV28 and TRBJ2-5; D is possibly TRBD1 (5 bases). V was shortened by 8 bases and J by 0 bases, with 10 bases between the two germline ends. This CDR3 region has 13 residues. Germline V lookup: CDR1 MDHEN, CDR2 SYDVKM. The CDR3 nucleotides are TGTGCCAGCGGCATACAGGACCAAGAGACCCAGTACTTC. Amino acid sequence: CASGIQDQETQYF.

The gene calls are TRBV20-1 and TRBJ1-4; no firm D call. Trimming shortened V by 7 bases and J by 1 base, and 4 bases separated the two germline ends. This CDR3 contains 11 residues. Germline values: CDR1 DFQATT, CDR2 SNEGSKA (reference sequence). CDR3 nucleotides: TGCAGTGTACTAACTAATGAAAAACTGTTTTTT. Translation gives CSVLTNEKLFF.

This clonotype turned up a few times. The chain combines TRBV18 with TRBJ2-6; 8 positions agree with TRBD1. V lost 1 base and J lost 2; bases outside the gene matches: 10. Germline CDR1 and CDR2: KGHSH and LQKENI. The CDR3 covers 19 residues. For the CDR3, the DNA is TGTGCCAGCTCACCACTCGGCCAGGGGGCGCCTCCTGGGGCCAACGTCCTGACTTTC. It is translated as CASSPLGQGAPPGANVLTF.

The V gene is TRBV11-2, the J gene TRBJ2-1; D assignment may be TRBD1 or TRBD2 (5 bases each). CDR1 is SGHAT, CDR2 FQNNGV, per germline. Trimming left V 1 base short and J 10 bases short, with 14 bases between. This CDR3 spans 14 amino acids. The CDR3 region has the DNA TGTGCCAGCAGCTTAGCGGGGACCTCCTACGAGCAGTTCTTC. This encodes CASSLAGTSYEQFF. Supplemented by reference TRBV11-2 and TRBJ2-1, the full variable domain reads EAGVAQSPRYKIIEKRQSVAFWCNPISGHATLYWYQQILGQGPKLLIQFQNNGVVDDSQLPKDRFSAERLKGVDSTLKIQPAKLEDSAVYLCASSLAGTSYEQFFGPGTRLTVL.